A single sample is the source of the 25 T cell receptor beta chains below, sequenced in a study of OX40 agonist ivuxolimab in advanced cancers. Generated by immunoSEQ multiplex PCR, the TCRdb table keeps only in-frame clones and is missing some. The sample lists about 14,000 clones, roughly three quarters occurring once. The sequencing used CD4+ or CD8+ T cells sorted from blood, collected in a trial of the OX40 agonist ivuxolimab. Every receptor here comes from an adult with an advanced solid tumor such as melanoma, head and neck, liver or kidney cancer.

This clone was recorded a few times. The chain carries TRBV2 and TRBJ2-7; TRBD2 agrees at 10 bases. With V trimmed by 6 bases and J by 4 bases, 12 bases remained unmatched. In germline, CDR1 is SNHLY, CDR2 FYNNEI. The CDR3 runs to 16 residues. The CDR3 protein is CASSEWGAGGGYEQYF. The CDR3 DNA reads TGTGCCAGCAGCGAGTGGGGAGCGGGAGGGGGTTACGAGCAGTACTTC.

The chain combines TRBV5-4 with TRBJ1-1, with 11 bases matching TRBD1. After removal of 5 bases from V and 4 bases from J, the junction contained 7 bases not matched to a gene. The V gene's germline CDR1 is SGHNT and CDR2 YYREEE (reference sequence). This CDR3 contains 15 residues. CDR3 residues: CASRIGQGAATEAFF. CDR3 nucleotide sequence: TGTGCCAGCAGAATAGGACAGGGGGCGGCCACTGAAGCTTTCTTT. The variable domain in full, completed from reference TRBV5-4 and TRBJ1-1, reads ETGVTQSPTHLIKTRGQQVTLRCSSQSGHNTVSWYQQALGQGPQFIFQYYREEENGRGNFPPRFSGLQFPNYSSELNVNALELDDSALYLCASRIGQGAATEAFFGQGTRLTVV.

The J gene is TRBJ1-1, the V gene TRBV28; tentatively, D is TRBD1 (5 bases). The CDR3 consists of 13 residues. Looked up from germline, CDR1 is MDHEN and CDR2 is SYDVKM. V was trimmed by 7 bases and J by 5 bases, leaving 14 bases between them. The CDR3 sequence is CASTLIGGTEAFF. The CDR3 DNA sequence: TGTGCCAGCACCCTAATTGGGGGTACTGAAGCTTTCTTT.

J is TRBJ2-7 and V is TRBV4-1, with D tentatively TRBD2 (5 bases). In germline, CDR1 is MGHRA, CDR2 YSYEKL. The CDR3 extends over 17 amino acids. V dropped 4 bases and J dropped 7 bases, with 26 bases sitting between them. CDR3 coding DNA: TGCGCCAGCAGCCCAGTGTCGGCTAGCTTTTCCTACGTGGAGCAGTACTTC. Translated: CASSPVSASFSYVEQYF.

The chain links TRBV27 to TRBJ2-7, with TRBD2 matching 9 bases. With V trimmed by 2 bases and J by 2 bases, 4 bases remained unmatched. Germline V lookup: CDR1 MNHEY, CDR2 SMNVEV (reference sequence). The CDR3 spans 15 residues. DNA for the CDR3: TGTGCCAGCAGTTTAATGGCGGGAGGGCCCTACGAGCAGTACTTC. Its protein is CASSLMAGGPYEQYF.

This clone was found once. This chain connects TRBV6-1 to TRBJ2-1, with 8 bases aligning to TRBD1. The V gene's germline CDR1 is MNHNS and CDR2 SASEGT. V was clipped by 7 bases and J by 7 bases; unmatched bases: 9. CDR3 size: 14 residues. As DNA, the CDR3 is TGTGCCAGCAACCCCAGGGGGCTGTGGAATGAGCAGTTCTTC. Its translation: CASNPRGLWNEQFF.

This chain joins TRBV4-2 and TRBJ2-5; the D is unclear. With 0 bases removed from V and 2 bases from J, the gap between germline ends came to 10 bases. The CDR3 length is 15 residues. The germline gives CDR1 LGHNA, CDR2 YNFKEQ. Here the CDR3 DNA reads TGTGCCAGCAGCCAAGAGATCGGTTTACAAGAGACCCAGTACTTC. Its protein product is CASSQEIGLQETQYF.

The chain combines TRBV28 with TRBJ2-1, with TRBD2 identical over 9 bases. Germline CDR1 and CDR2: MDHEN and SYDVKM. J lost 5 bases, V lost 5 bases, and 7 bases had no gene match. The CDR3 has 15 amino acids. CDR3 nucleotide sequence: TGTGCCAGCAGTAGGACTAGCGAGTTTCACAATGAGCAGTTCTTC. Protein product: CASSRTSEFHNEQFF. Combining the CDR3 with reference TRBV28 and TRBJ2-1 gives the whole variable domain DVKVTQSSRYLVKRTGEKVFLECVQDMDHENMFWYRQDPGLGLRLIYFSYDVKMKEKGDIPEGYSVSREKKERFSLILESASTNQTSMYLCASSRTSEFHNEQFFGPGTRLTVL.

J is TRBJ1-1 and V is TRBV7-2; 9 bases map to TRBD1. Trimming at V came to 2 bases and at J to 1 base, leaving 2 bases not matched to a gene. This CDR3 has 15 amino acids. CDR1 SGHTA and CDR2 FQGNSA come from the germline V gene. The CDR3 is CASSLKGQGNTEAFF. CDR3 DNA sequence: TGTGCCAGCAGCTTAAAGGGACAGGGGAACACTGAAGCTTTCTTT.

This clone is medium-sized within its sample. V usage is TRBV19 and J usage is TRBJ2-1; no firm D call. The CDR3 extends over 14 amino acids. Germline CDR1 and CDR2: LNHDA and SQIVND (reference sequence). Trimming removed 6 bases from V and 0 bases from J, with 9 bases in between. CDR3 region: CASSYQDSYNEQFF. CDR3 DNA: TGTGCCAGTAGCTATCAAGACTCCTACAATGAGCAGTTCTTC.

This rearrangement joins TRBV28 to TRBJ2-7, with D possibly being TRBD1 (7 bases). V was pared by 3 bases and J by 2 bases, with 14 bases between. The CDR3 is 15 amino acids. Germline V lookup: CDR1 MDHEN, CDR2 SYDVKM. CDR3 nucleotide sequence: TGTGCCAGCAGTTTGGAGGGGGCGGGACCCTACGAGCAGTACTTC. It translates to CASSLEGAGPYEQYF.

V and J are TRBV13 and TRBJ2-1, with TRBD2 matching 7 bases. Germline lookup yields CDR1 PRHDT and CDR2 FYEKMQ (reference sequence). This CDR3 spans 15 amino acids. V shed 2 bases and J 8 bases; nucleotides not matched to a gene: 9. This CDR3 reads CASSLSGTIIDEQFF. The DNA of the CDR3 is TGTGCCAGCAGCTTAAGCGGGACTATTATCGATGAGCAGTTCTTC.

The V and J genes are TRBV25-1 and TRBJ2-2; D is unclear. The CDR3 has 13 residues. The ends were cut back, 4 bases at V and 5 bases at J, with 8 bases in the middle. CDR1 and CDR2 (germline): MGHDK, SYGVNS. The CDR3, as DNA: TGTGCCAGCAGTGGGTTAGTAACCGGGGAGCTGTTTTTT. Translated, it gives CASSGLVTGELFF.

The rearrangement links TRBV5-6 to TRBJ2-7; 10 bases align to TRBD1. V was clipped by 2 bases and J by 2 bases; unmatched bases: 10. This CDR3 spans 17 amino acids. In germline, CDR1 is SGHDT, CDR2 YYEEEE. CDR3 amino acids: CASSLRTGGLNPYEQYF. The CDR3 DNA is TGTGCCAGCAGCTTAAGGACAGGGGGTCTCAACCCCTACGAGCAGTACTTC. The entire variable domain, with the rest obtained from reference TRBV5-6 and TRBJ2-7, is as follows: DAGVTQSPTHLIKTRGQQVTLRCSPKSGHDTVSWYQQALGQGPQFIFQYYEEEERQRGNFPDRFSGHQFPNYSSELNVNALLLGDSALYLCASSLRTGGLNPYEQYFGPGTRLTVT.

Here the CDR3 DNA reads TGTGCCAGCAGTGACGACTGGGTCGAGCAGTACTTC. It translates to CASSDDWVEQYF. The V and J genes are TRBV6-1 and TRBJ2-7; D is undetermined. V gave up 3 bases and J gave up 6 bases, with 9 bases separating them. Per the germline V gene, CDR1 is MNHNS and CDR2 is SASEGT. The CDR3 contains 12 residues.

V is TRBV18 and J is TRBJ2-2; possible D gene TRBD1, 6 bases. CDR3 length: 14 amino acids. Germline V gene data show CDR1 as KGHSH and CDR2 as LQKENI. Trimming removed 3 bases from V and 7 bases from J, with 12 bases in between. The CDR3 protein is CASSPEDRNGELFF. As DNA, the CDR3 is TGTGCCAGCTCACCCGAGGACAGAAACGGGGAGCTGTTTTTT.

The V and J genes are TRBV10-1 and TRBJ2-7, with TRBD1 as a possible D gene (5 bases). The germline CDR1 and CDR2 sequences are WNHNN and SYGVQD (reference sequence). The CDR3 consists of 15 residues. V lost 2 bases to trimming and J lost 0 bases, with 11 bases between them. In DNA form, the CDR3 reads TGCGCCAGCAGTGAGGGACAACTTACCTCCTACGAGCAGTACTTC. Translated: CASSEGQLTSYEQYF.

This clone was seen once. The chain has TRBV4-1 and TRBJ1-4; D gene unclear. Per the germline V gene, CDR1 is MGHRA and CDR2 is YSYEKL. The CDR3 runs 14 residues. Trimming removed 0 bases at V and 9 bases at J, with 11 bases between. This chain's CDR3 is CASSQEGGFQKLFF. The CDR3 DNA follows: TGCGCCAGCAGCCAAGAAGGCGGGTTTCAAAAACTGTTTTTT.

CDR3 DNA sequence: TGCGCCAGCAGCTTGACAGGGAACACTGAAGCTTTCTTT. It encodes CASSLTGNTEAFF. The rearrangement links TRBV5-1 to TRBJ1-1; tentatively, D is TRBD1 (5 bases). Trimming shortened V by 1 base and J by 1 base, and 5 bases separated the two germline ends. Germline V CDR1 and CDR2: SGHRS, YFSETQ. This CDR3 is built from 13 residues. The whole variable domain, remainder taken from reference TRBV5-1 and TRBJ1-1, is KAGVTQTPRYLIKTRGQQVTLSCSPISGHRSVSWYQQTPGQGLQFLFEYFSETQRNKGNFPGRFSGRQFSNSRSEMNVSTLELGDSALYLCASSLTGNTEAFFGQGTRLTVV.

As to this clone: Additional DNA sequences in this sample encode the identical CDR3. The chain joins TRBV4-3 to TRBJ2-7; TRBD2 is a possible D gene (5 bases). Germline loops: CDR1 LGHNA, CDR2 YSLEER. V was shortened by 1 base and J by 0 bases, with 10 bases between the two germline ends. CDR3 length: 15 residues. CDR3 sequence: CASSQGRGSSYEQYF. CDR3 DNA sequence: TGCGCCAGCAGCCAAGGGAGAGGGAGCTCCTACGAGCAGTACTTC.

V usage is TRBV28 and J usage is TRBJ1-2; possible D gene TRBD1, 6 bases. Deletions cut 3 bases from V and 3 bases from J, with 11 bases between. Germline CDR1 MDHEN, CDR2 SYDVKM. The CDR3 has 14 residues. The CDR3, as DNA: TGTGCCAGCAGTTTGGGGGGGCTCGACTATGGCTACACCTTC. Protein product: CASSLGGLDYGYTF.

V usage is TRBV6-1 and J usage is TRBJ2-1; D is unresolved. Germline V CDR1 and CDR2: MNHNS, SASEGT. With 10 bases removed from V and 3 bases from J, the gap between germline ends came to 7 bases. The CDR3 runs to 11 residues. This CDR3 is CATLIYNEQFF. In nucleotides, the CDR3 is TGTGCCACCTTGATCTACAATGAGCAGTTCTTC.

The chain combines TRBV4-1 with TRBJ2-2; 8 nucleotides match TRBD2. CDR1 is MGHRA and CDR2 is YSYEKL in the germline V gene. The junction had 9 bases not matched to a gene; V was cut back by 0 bases and J by 3 bases. The CDR3 totals 18 residues. The CDR3 bases are TGCGCCAGCAGCCAAGATCACCCAGCGGGGGTCTACACCGGGGAGCTGTTTTTT. It codes for CASSQDHPAGVYTGELFF.

The J gene is TRBJ2-7, the V gene TRBV13, with unresolved D. CDR1 PRHDT and CDR2 FYEKMQ come from the germline V gene (reference sequence). The CDR3 has 14 residues. V was pared by 1 base and J by 0 bases, with 7 bases between. The CDR3 sequence is CASSLEAASYEQYF. In DNA form, the CDR3 reads TGTGCCAGCAGCTTAGAGGCGGCCTCCTACGAGCAGTACTTC. Based on the CDR3 plus reference TRBV13 and TRBJ2-7, the full variable domain is AAGVIQSPRHLIKEKRETATLKCYPIPRHDTVYWYQQGPGQDPQFLISFYEKMQSDKGSIPDRFSAQQFSDYHSELNMSSLELGDSALYFCASSLEAASYEQYFGPGTRLTVT.

The rearrangement uses TRBV27 and TRBJ1-1; no clear D gene. The CDR3 is 14 amino acids. Germline CDR1 reads MNHEY; CDR2 reads SMNVEV (reference sequence). The ends were cut back, 3 bases at V and 2 bases at J, with 10 bases in the middle. The CDR3 sequence: CASSFRGYNTEAFF. The CDR3 bases are TGTGCCAGCAGTTTTAGAGGGTACAACACTGAAGCTTTCTTT.